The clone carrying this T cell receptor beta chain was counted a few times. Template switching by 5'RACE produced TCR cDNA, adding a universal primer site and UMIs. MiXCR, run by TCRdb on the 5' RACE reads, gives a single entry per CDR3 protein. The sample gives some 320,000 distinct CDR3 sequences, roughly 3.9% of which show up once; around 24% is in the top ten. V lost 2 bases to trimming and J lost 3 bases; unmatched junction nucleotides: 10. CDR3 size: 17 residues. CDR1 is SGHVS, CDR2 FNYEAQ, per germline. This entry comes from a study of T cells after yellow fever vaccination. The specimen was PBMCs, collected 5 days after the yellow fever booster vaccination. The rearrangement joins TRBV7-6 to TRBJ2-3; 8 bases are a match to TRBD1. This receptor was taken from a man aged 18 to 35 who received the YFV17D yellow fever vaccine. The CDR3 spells CASSLTPAGGITDTQYF. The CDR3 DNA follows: TGTGCCAGCAGCTTAACCCCCGCAGGGGGCATAACAGATACGCAGTATTTT.